This is a list of T cell receptor beta chains from one sample in a study of a mutant IDH1 vaccine in newly diagnosed glioma. Generated by immunoSEQ multiplex PCR, the TCRdb table keeps only in-frame clones and is missing some. The table shows roughly 39,000 clones, with 70% to 90% occurring only once. These TCRs are of unknown antigen specificity. This material consisted of PBMCs, taken from a glioma patient whose treatment included an IDH1 peptide vaccine. Every receptor here comes from a man aged 35-49 years with glioma. CDR3s include the opening cysteine and the closing phenylalanine or tryptophan. Each record gives: J gene, CDR3 length, V gene, CDR3 protein.

J gene: TRBJ2-7; CDR3 length: 18; V gene: TRBV21-1; CDR3 protein: CASSKKGASGTHQGEQYF
J gene: TRBJ2-2; CDR3 length: 17; V gene: TRBV4-1; CDR3 protein: CASSQPPTLANTGELFF
J gene: TRBJ1-5; CDR3 length: 15; V gene: TRBV19; CDR3 protein: CASTPGSSSNQPQHF
J gene: TRBJ1-2; CDR3 length: 13; V gene: TRBV19; CDR3 protein: CASRQGINYGYTF
J gene: TRBJ2-3; CDR3 length: 13; V gene: TRBV5-4; CDR3 protein: CALGRDPTDTQYF
J gene: TRBJ2-1; CDR3 length: 16; V gene: TRBV7-9; CDR3 protein: CARPGLAGSSYNEQFF
J gene: TRBJ2-3; CDR3 length: 14; V gene: TRBV7-3; CDR3 protein: CASSPTSGEDTQYF
J gene: TRBJ1-2; CDR3 length: 16; V gene: TRBV19; CDR3 protein: CASNPINGQRNYGYTF
J gene: TRBJ2-1; CDR3 length: 15; V gene: TRBV9; CDR3 protein: CASRAVAGSKYEQFF
J gene: TRBJ2-7; CDR3 length: 14; V gene: TRBV7-9; CDR3 protein: CASSSTSGSYEQYF
J gene: TRBJ2-1; CDR3 length: 15; V gene: TRBV4-3; CDR3 protein: CASSQERTVYNEQFF
J gene: TRBJ1-4; CDR3 length: 16; V gene: TRBV5-6; CDR3 protein: CASSSTGTGLNEKLFF
J gene: TRBJ1-3; CDR3 length: 15; V gene: TRBV5-1; CDR3 protein: CASSLDRETGNTIYF
J gene: TRBJ1-1; CDR3 length: 17; V gene: TRBV5-1; CDR3 protein: CASSPGGQGIGGTEAFF
J gene: TRBJ1-1; CDR3 length: 14; V gene: TRBV28; CDR3 protein: CASSVAVMNTEAFF
J gene: TRBJ1-2; CDR3 length: 15; V gene: TRBV6-4; CDR3 protein: CASSDSMADVRGYTF
J gene: TRBJ2-7; CDR3 length: 18; V gene: TRBV5-6; CDR3 protein: CASSLDRQGASRFYEQYF
J gene: TRBJ2-6; CDR3 length: 14; V gene: TRBV2; CDR3 protein: CASREESGANVLTF